The rows below give T cell receptor beta chains drawn from one sample of a study of T cell repertoires in cytomegalovirus infection. TCRdb called the reads again in MiXCR, with one record for every CDR3 protein. The sample has fewer than 350,000 distinct CDR3 sequences; 25% to 30% are singletons. Their recognized antigens are unknown. The sample consisted of cultured PBMCs, taken from culture after CMV antigen stimulation. The receptor source for this set is a human donor in good health (CMV status not recorded). Some clones in this sample may be carry-over from other donors' samples. Both conserved end residues are part of each CDR3. The D gene is left open where the match is weak. Some rows have no size entry. The others give once, few or many, or a class for an expanded clone.

D gene	clone size	V gene	J gene	CDR3 protein	CDR3 DNA
NA	NA	TRBV29-1	TRBJ2-1	CSVGAWVLTEQFF	TGCAGCGTTGGGGCTTGGGTGCTAACTGAGCAGTTCTTC
TRBD1	NA	TRBV4-2	TRBJ1-2	CASSQTGGDGYTF	TGTGCCAGCAGCCAGACAGGGGGGGATGGCTACACCTTC
TRBD1	few	TRBV19	TRBJ2-7	CASSIVGTELYEQYF	TGTGCCAGTAGTATAGTAGGGACAGAGCTGTACGAGCAGTACTTC
NA	once	TRBV19	TRBJ1-1	CASSILGSGGTEAFF	TGTGCCAGTAGTATATTGGGGAGCGGAGGCACTGAAGCTTTCTTT
NA	many	TRBV28	TRBJ1-3	CASRQTLSSGNTIYF	TGTGCCAGCAGACAAACCCTGAGCTCTGGAAACACCATATATTTT
TRBD2	many	TRBV7-2	TRBJ2-1	CASARLAGANEQFF	TGTGCCAGCGCAAGATTAGCGGGAGCAAATGAGCAGTTCTTC
TRBD1	few	TRBV11-3	TRBJ2-6	CASSLGTGVSSGANVLTF	TGTGCCAGCAGCCTAGGGACAGGGGTGAGCTCTGGGGCCAACGTCCTGACTTTC
NA	few	TRBV20-1	TRBJ2-3	CSARGVRGTDTQYF	TGCAGTGCTAGGGGGGTCAGGGGCACAGATACGCAGTATTTT
NA	few	TRBV7-8	TRBJ1-4	CASSSQTGFNEKLFF	TGTGCCAGCAGCTCACAGACAGGTTTCAATGAAAAACTGTTTTTT
NA	many	TRBV7-6	TRBJ2-2	CASSLASAQIAGELFF	TGTGCCAGCAGCTTAGCGTCTGCGCAGATAGCCGGGGAGCTGTTTTTT
NA	NA	TRBV7-4	TRBJ2-5	CASSPVGTRGTQYF	TGTGCCAGCAGCCCAGTTGGGACCCGAGGGACCCAGTACTTC
TRBD1	few	TRBV7-8	TRBJ2-2	CASSFVGRGPGELFF	TGTGCCAGCAGCTTCGTGGGCAGGGGGCCCGGGGAGCTGTTTTTT
TRBD1	few	TRBV4-1	TRBJ1-5	CASSHAMGQGGRLSNQPQHF	TGCGCCAGCAGCCATGCCATGGGACAGGGAGGGAGATTGAGCAATCAGCCCCAGCATTTT
TRBD1	NA	TRBV5-5	TRBJ2-7	CASSTRGHISYEQYF	TGTGCCAGCAGCACGAGGGGGCATATATCCTACGAGCAGTACTTC
NA	NA	TRBV6-5	TRBJ1-2	CASRTGLVYGYTF	TGTGCCAGCAGGACAGGTCTTGTCTATGGCTACACCTTC
NA	NA	TRBV20-1	TRBJ1-2	CSAYFINYGYTF	TGCAGTGCTTACTTTATTAACTATGGCTACACCTTC
TRBD1	NA	TRBV12-3/TRBV12-4	TRBJ1-5	CASSSFDRGPQHF	TGTGCCAGCAGTTCCTTCGACAGGGGTCCCCAGCATTTT
NA	NA	TRBV7-2	TRBJ2-7	CASSLWTVAYEQYF	TGTGCCAGCAGCTTATGGACGGTAGCCTACGAGCAGTACTTC
NA	NA	TRBV5-6	TRBJ2-2	CASSLGSVRDTGELFF	TGTGCCAGCAGCTTGGGGTCCGTAAGGGACACCGGGGAGCTGTTTTTT
NA	NA	TRBV7-9	TRBJ1-1	CASSFHDGEAFF	TGTGCCAGCAGCTTTCATGACGGAGAAGCTTTCTTT
NA	many	TRBV6-1	TRBJ2-4	CASSYSAGGGIQYF	TGTGCCAGCAGTTACAGCGCGGGTGGAGGCATTCAGTACTTC
TRBD1	few	TRBV10-3	TRBJ2-1	CAISEQGASNEQFF	TGTGCCATCAGTGAACAGGGGGCAAGCAATGAGCAGTTCTTC
NA	NA	TRBV28	TRBJ1-1	CASSLPRRSVFAFF	TGTGCCAGCAGTTTACCAAGACGGTCAGTTTTTGCTTTCTTT
NA	NA	TRBV20-1	TRBJ1-2	CSALGDQPVNYGYTF	TGCAGTGCCCTCGGCGACCAACCGGTAAACTATGGCTACACCTTC
NA	few	TRBV7-6	TRBJ2-7	CASSLAVGQTYEQYF	TGTGCCAGCAGCTTAGCGGTGGGGCAAACCTACGAGCAGTACTTC
NA	NA	TRBV6-2/TRBV6-3	TRBJ1-1	CASSRGTERTEAFF	TGTGCCAGCAGTCGCGGGACCGAGAGGACTGAAGCTTTCTTT